One T cell receptor beta chain is described in this entry. The CDR3 consists of 14 residues. Losses at the gene ends were 7 bases for V and 11 bases for J; bases not matched to a gene: 7. Germline V lookup: CDR1 LNHDA, CDR2 SQIVND (reference sequence). This entry belongs to a study of blood T cell repertoires in COVID-19. As for the study in general: Samples representing acute and convalescent COVID-19 were sourced from the United States, Italy and Spain. Sources were T cells, B-cell-depleted T cells, or PBMCs; the material itself was cDNA or gDNA.

How the authors handled the data: Amplified reference gene primers provided the basis for estimating nucleated cell counts. Method: immunoSEQ multiplex PCR; TCRdb's copy keeps in-frame clones and lacks some. The V and J calls and clone size are taken from that table; D and trimming were inferred from the DNA. Counted here are under 150,000 clones, 81% occurring once; the ten biggest clones make up approximately 8.7%. The chain links TRBV19 to TRBJ1-6; 11 nucleotides match TRBD1. The sample was peripheral blood. The receptor's source is a woman aged 55 to 70 with active or convalescent COVID-19. CDR3 loop: CASNTGTGGPPLHF. The CDR3 nucleotides are TGTGCCAGTAACACCGGGACAGGGGGACCACCCCTCCACTTT. The full variable domain, completed using reference TRBV19 and TRBJ1-6, is DGGITQSPKYLFRKEGQNVTLSCEQNLNHDAMYWYRQDPGQGLRLIYYSQIVNDFQKGDIAEGYSVSREKKESFPLTVTSAQKNPTAFYLCASNTGTGGPPLHFGNGTRLTVT.